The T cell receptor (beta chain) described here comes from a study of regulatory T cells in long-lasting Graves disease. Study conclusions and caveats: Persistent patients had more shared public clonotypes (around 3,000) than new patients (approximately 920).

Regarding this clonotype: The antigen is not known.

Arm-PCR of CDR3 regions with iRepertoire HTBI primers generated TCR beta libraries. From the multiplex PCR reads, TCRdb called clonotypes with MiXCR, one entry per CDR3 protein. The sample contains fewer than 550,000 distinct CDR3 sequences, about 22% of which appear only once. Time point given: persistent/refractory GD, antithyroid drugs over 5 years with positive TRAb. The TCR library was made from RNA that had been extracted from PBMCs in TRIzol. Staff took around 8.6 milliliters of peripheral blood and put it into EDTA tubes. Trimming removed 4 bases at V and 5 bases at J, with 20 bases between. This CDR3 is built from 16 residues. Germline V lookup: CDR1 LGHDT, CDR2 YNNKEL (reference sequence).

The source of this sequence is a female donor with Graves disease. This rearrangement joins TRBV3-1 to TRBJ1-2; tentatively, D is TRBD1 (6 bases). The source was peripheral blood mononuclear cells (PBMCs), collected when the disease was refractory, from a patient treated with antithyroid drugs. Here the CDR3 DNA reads TGTGCCAGCAGCCCGAGGCGGACAGCGATCTTTTATGGCTACACCTTC. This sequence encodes CASSPRRTAIFYGYTF. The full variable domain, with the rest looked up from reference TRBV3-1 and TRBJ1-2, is DTAVSQTPKYLVTQMGNDKSIKCEQNLGHDTMYWYKQDSKKFLKIMFSYNNKELIINETVPNRFSPKSPDKAHLNLHINSLELGDSAVYFCASSPRRTAIFYGYTFGSGTRLTVV.